The rows below give T cell receptor beta chains drawn from one sample of a study of blood T cell repertoires in COVID-19. TCRdb's copy holds only in-frame clones and misses some; the assay was immunoSEQ multiplex PCR. The data contain about 7,500 clones, more than 60% of them seen just once; the ten biggest clones take up around a sixth. Source material: peripheral blood. The source of these receptors is a human donor in a cohort sampled during active COVID-19. Each CDR3 is given with its conserved first and last residue. The D gene is left open where the match is weak. Clone size is not always given. Where it is, it says once, few, many or a class for expanded clones.

D	size	V	J	CDR3	DNA
TRBD2	few	TRBV5-1	TRBJ2-1	CASSRSQLAGEVYNEQFF	TGCGCCAGCAGCCGGTCCCAACTAGCGGGAGAGGTGTACAATGAGCAGTTCTTC
.	.	TRBV25-1	TRBJ2-6	CASQNQQDSGANVLTF	TGTGCCAGCCAGAATCAACAAGACTCTGGGGCCAACGTCCTGACTTTC
TRBD2	medium-sized	TRBV7-9	TRBJ2-7	CASSLAGGGPTYEQYF	TGTGCCAGCAGCTTAGCTGGGGGGGGTCCTACCTACGAGCAGTACTTC
TRBD1	.	TRBV20-1	TRBJ1-5	CSASDGQGYQPQHF	TGCAGTGCTAGTGATGGACAGGGCTATCAGCCCCAGCATTTT
.	.	TRBV6-5	TRBJ2-3	CASSLEGGFGTDTQYF	TGTGCCAGCAGTTTGGAGGGTGGGTTTGGTACAGATACGCAGTATTTT
TRBD2	.	TRBV4-2	TRBJ2-7	CASSQEWGTMFYEQYF	TGTGCCAGCAGCCAAGAATGGGGGACTATGTTCTACGAGCAGTACTTC
TRBD2	.	TRBV7-9	TRBJ2-1	CASTPAGDNEQFF	TGTGCCAGCACTCCGGCGGGGGACAATGAGCAGTTCTTC
TRBD1	.	TRBV7-9	TRBJ1-2	CASSPWDRGDYGYTF	TGTGCCAGCAGCCCCTGGGACAGGGGGGACTATGGCTACACCTTC
.	.	TRBV21-1	TRBJ2-4	CASSTTSEVKNIQYF	TGTGCCAGCAGCACGACTAGCGAAGTCAAAAACATTCAGTACTTC
.	once	TRBV28	TRBJ1-6	CASSFSSRDLHF	TGTGCCAGCAGTTTTTCGTCCAGGGATCTCCACTTT
.	.	TRBV4-3	TRBJ2-7	CASSQDIQSSYEQYF	TGCGCCAGCAGCCAAGATATCCAGTCCTCCTACGAGCAGTACTTC
.	once	TRBV19	TRBJ2-2	CASSKWARRDSLTGELFF	TGTGCCAGTAGTAAGTGGGCGAGGCGGGACAGCCTCACCGGGGAGCTGTTTTTT
TRBD1	few	TRBV7-6	TRBJ1-5	CASSLGGDRRNQPQHF	TGTGCCAGCAGCTTAGGAGGGGACAGGCGCAATCAGCCCCAGCATTTT